The 25 T cell receptor beta chains presented below share a single source sample, sequenced in a study of prognosis after radiotherapy for stage I lung cancer. Multiplex PCR in two rounds served to amplify TCR beta CDR3 from genomic DNA. Gene-specific TRBV and TRBJ primers were used in PCR round one. TCRdb re-analysed the multiplex PCR reads in MiXCR, keeping a single row per CDR3 protein. The data show about 35,000 distinct CDR3 sequences, with around a third seen just once and roughly 26% held by the top ten. The sample consisted of PBMCs, taken before or after stereotactic body radiation therapy (not recorded which). These receptors were taken from a donor aged 50 or older with non-small cell lung cancer.

Regarding this clonotype: A much larger clone lies one base from this, so it may be a read error. The gene calls are TRBV5-8 and TRBJ1-1; tentatively, D is TRBD1 (6 bases). Deletions cut 4 bases from V and 3 bases from J, with 10 bases between. This CDR3 region has 13 residues. The germline CDR1 and CDR2 sequences are SGHTS and YDEGEE. The CDR3 bases are TGTGCCAGCAGCCGACAGGTAGACACTGAAGCTTTCTTT. Protein product: CASSRQVDTEAFF.

The table lists this clonotype with many counts. The chain uses TRBV9 and TRBJ2-3; no clear D. Germline CDR1 and CDR2: SGDLS and YYNGEE. The CDR3 consists of 12 residues. Trimming cost V 2 bases and J 2 bases, with 3 bases left between them. The CDR3 nucleotides read TGTGCCAGCAGCGTGCTCACAGATACGCAGTATTTT. It yields the protein CASSVLTDTQYF. The full variable domain, rest sourced from reference TRBV9 and TRBJ2-3, is DSGVTQTPKHLITATGQRVTLRCSPRSGDLSVYWYQQSLDQGLQFLIQYYNGEERAKGNILERFSAQQFPDLHSELNLSSLELGDSALYFCASSVLTDTQYFGPGTRLTVL.

This clonotype was recorded many times. V usage is TRBV7-2 and J usage is TRBJ2-2; the match to TRBD2 covers 10 bases. The germline CDR1 and CDR2 sequences are SGHTA and FQGNSA. The ends lost 5 bases at V and 7 bases at J; junction bases unmatched: 4. The CDR3 consists of 14 residues. The CDR3 sequence is CASSASGGVGELFF. CDR3 nucleotide sequence: TGTGCCAGCAGCGCCAGCGGGGGGGTCGGGGAGCTGTTTTTT.

As regards this clonotype: At one end the junction does not follow the germline gene, possibly because of a read error. This chain links TRBV27 with TRBJ1-2; D ambiguous. CDR1 MNHEY and CDR2 SMNVEV come from the germline V gene (reference sequence). The CDR3 is 14 residues long. The CDR3 protein is CASSVEADATGYAF. The CDR3 coding sequence is TGTGCCAGCAGCGTAGAGGCTGATGCAACTGGCTACGCCTTC.

This clonotype appeared once. It differs at one base from a far larger clone, so likely a read error. The chain joins TRBV20-1 to TRBJ2-5; D not resolved. The J call may be incorrect, as the DNA end agrees better with TRBJ2-1. The germline CDR1 and CDR2 sequences are DFQATT and SNEGSKA (reference sequence). CDR3 length equals 15 residues. The CDR3 protein is CSARGGKASYNEQFF. The CDR3 DNA sequence: TGCAGTGCTAGAGGGGGAAAGGCTTCGTACAATGAGCAGTTCTTC.

This clonotype was found many times. The CDR3 DNA reads TGTGCCAGCAGCTTGGAGGCCGGGGGCCGCGCTGGAAACACCATATATTTT. Its protein is CASSLEAGGRAGNTIYF. This chain uses TRBV5-5 with TRBJ1-3, with D possibly TRBD1 on 6 matching bases. CDR1 is SGHKS, CDR2 YYEKEE, per germline (reference sequence). V was trimmed by 0 bases and J by 2 bases, leaving 15 bases between them. The CDR3 loop spans 17 amino acids.

This clonotype showed up many times. V gene TRBV3-1 combines with J gene TRBJ2-3, with D perhaps being TRBD1 or TRBD2 (5 bases each). The CDR3 covers 14 residues. V lost 3 bases to trimming and J lost 2 bases, with 9 bases between them. Per germline, CDR1 LGHDT and CDR2 YNNKEL (reference sequence). The CDR3: CASSQTGATDTQYF. CDR3 DNA sequence: TGTGCCAGCAGCCAGACCGGGGCCACAGATACGCAGTATTTT.

This clonotype has at least ten counts. The CDR3 loop reads CASSVGALSTEAFF. CDR3 sequence (DNA): TGTGCCAGCAGCGTTGGGGCGTTAAGTACTGAAGCTTTCTTT. The chain recombines TRBV9 with TRBJ1-1, with D perhaps matching TRBD1 (5 bases). Trimming took 2 bases from V and 5 from J, leaving 13 bases between them. Germline lookup yields CDR1 SGDLS and CDR2 YYNGEE. The CDR3 totals 14 residues.

The sample holds many counts of this clonotype. This chain uses TRBV30 with TRBJ1-6, with 8 bases matching TRBD1. The CDR3 covers 14 residues. CDR1 and CDR2 (germline): GTSNPN, SVGIG (reference sequence). The trim removed 2 bases at V and 9 bases at J, leaving 6 bases unmatched. Written as DNA, the CDR3 is TGTGCCTGGAGTCCGGGACAGGTTTTTTCACCCCTCCACTTT. It encodes CAWSPGQVFSPLHF.

Note on this clonotype: Given a far larger clone just one base away, this is likely a sequencing read error. The chain has TRBV6-4 and TRBJ2-1; 12 nucleotides line up with TRBD1. Germline trimming cut 7 bases from V and 8 bases from J; bases unmatched to any gene: 9. Germline V gives CDR1 MRHNA, CDR2 SNTAGT. The length of the CDR3 is 15 residues. CDR3 bases: TGTGCCAGCACCCGGGACAGGGGGCGAGCCGATGAGCAGTTCTTC. Translation: CASTRDRGRADEQFF.

Remarks on this clonotype: This may be a read error, as it is one base from a much larger clone. CDR3 sequence reads: CASGSDVNTQYF. CDR3 sequence (DNA): TGTGCCAGCGGCTCAGACGTCAATACGCAGTATTTT. This chain uses TRBV9 with TRBJ2-3; D gene ambiguous. Trimming stripped 7 bases from V and 7 bases from J, with 13 bases between. CDR1 and CDR2 (germline): SGDLS, YYNGEE. The CDR3 consists of 12 residues. The whole variable domain, remainder taken from reference TRBV9 and TRBJ2-3, is DSGVTQTPKHLITATGQRVTLRCSPRSGDLSVYWYQQSLDQGLQFLIQYYNGEERAKGNILERFSAQQFPDLHSELNLSSLELGDSALYFCASGSDVNTQYFGPGTRLTVL.

This clonotype was observed at least ten times. The chain combines TRBV5-6 with TRBJ2-7; D ambiguous. Trimming took off 3 bases at V and 3 bases at J, with 16 bases between the two ends. From germline, CDR1 is SGHDT and CDR2 YYEEEE. The CDR3 totals 15 residues. The CDR3 protein is CASSSRAEPNYEQYF. The CDR3 DNA follows: TGTGCCAGCAGCTCCCGGGCGGAGCCTAACTACGAGCAGTACTTC.

This clonotype was detected many times. V is TRBV4-1 and J is TRBJ2-2; the match to TRBD1 covers 10 bases. V lost 4 bases and J lost 7; bases outside the gene matches: 9. Germline-derived CDR1 and CDR2 are MGHRA and YSYEKL. There are 16 residues in the CDR3. For the CDR3, the DNA is TGCGCCAGCAGCCCAATCGACAGGGGGCAGGTCGGGGAGCTGTTTTTT. Translation: CASSPIDRGQVGELFF.

Of note for this clonotype: A much larger clone differs by one base, so this may be a read error. The V and J genes are TRBV10-2 and TRBJ1-5; possible D gene TRBD1, 5 bases. The CDR3 sequence is 14 residues long. Per the germline V gene, CDR1 is WSHSY and CDR2 is SAAADI. The CDR3 here is CPPELNWGRSPQHF. The CDR3 nucleotides read TGCCCTCCCGAGCTGAACTGGGGACGGTCGCCCCAGCATTTT.

This clonotype was counted at least ten times. The J gene is TRBJ1-6, the V gene TRBV7-9; D uncertain. The V and J ends lost 5 bases and 6 bases respectively, with 11 bases between them. CDR1 is SEHNR and CDR2 is FQNEAQ in the germline V gene (reference sequence). CDR3 length: 14 residues. Here the CDR3 DNA reads TGTGCCAGCAGCCTCGACATGGGTAATTCACCCCTCCACTTT. Its translation: CASSLDMGNSPLHF.

This clonotype was found many times. The chain has TRBV5-4 and TRBJ1-4, with D perhaps matching TRBD1 (5 bases). Germline V CDR1 and CDR2: SGHNT, YYREEE (reference sequence). The V end was cut by 0 bases, the J end by 8 bases, with 11 bases between. The CDR3 contains 14 residues. CDR3: CASSLEGRAEKLFF. The CDR3 nucleotides read TGTGCCAGCAGCTTGGAGGGCAGGGCAGAAAAACTGTTTTTT.

As regards this clonotype: A far larger clone is one base from this, pointing to a likely read error. The chain recombines TRBV6-2 or TRBV6-3 with TRBJ2-6, with 9 bases matching TRBD1. The germline V gene encodes CDR1 MNHEY and CDR2 SVGEGT. The CDR3 runs to 16 residues. The CDR3 reads CASSSRTGAGSNVLTF. The DNA for the CDR3 is TGTGCCAGCAGTTCCCGGACAGGGGCTGGGTCCAACGTCCTGACTTTC.

This clonotype was detected once. V and J are TRBV5-1 and TRBJ2-7; TRBD1 aligns across 8 bases. Germline CDR1 is SGHRS and CDR2 is YFSETQ. Trimming at V came to 2 bases and at J to 3 bases, leaving 16 bases not matched to a gene. This CDR3 has 18 residues. CDR3 region: CASSFVGFGTGPIYEQYF. The CDR3 region has the DNA TGCGCCAGCAGCTTTGTAGGTTTCGGGACAGGACCAATCTACGAGCAGTACTTC.

The rearrangement uses TRBV7-2 and TRBJ1-2; weak D call: TRBD1 (6 bases). Germline CDR1 is SGHTA and CDR2 is FQGNSA. Trimming took 1 base from V and 3 from J, leaving 15 bases between them. The CDR3 consists of 16 residues. CDR3 nucleotides: TGTGCCAGCAGCTTAGATGCCAGACAGGCTTACTATGGCTACACCTTC. Its translation is CASSLDARQAYYGYTF.

This clonotype occurred many times. The V gene is TRBV19, the J gene TRBJ2-7, with TRBD1 matching over 9 bases. The CDR3 spans 12 residues. Trimming removed 6 bases from V and 12 bases from J; junction bases left unmatched: 9. The germline CDR1 and CDR2 sequences are LNHDA and SQIVND (reference sequence). CDR3 nucleotides: TGTGCCAGTAGCCGAACCGGGACAGGGTTGTACTTC. Its translation: CASSRTGTGLYF.

This clonotype was detected ten times or more. The rearrangement joins TRBV12-3 or TRBV12-4 to TRBJ1-1; tentative D call: TRBD1 (6 bases). CDR3 size: 15 residues. V lost 3 bases to trimming and J lost 5 bases, with 16 bases between them. The CDR3 spells CASSFRGGRTTEAFF. The DNA for the CDR3 is TGTGCCAGCAGTTTCAGAGGGGGACGGACGACTGAAGCTTTCTTT.

This clonotype was seen only a few times. The chain couples TRBV30 to TRBJ1-2, with D unclear. Deletions cut 4 bases from V and 2 bases from J, with 11 bases between. The V gene's germline CDR1 is GTSNPN and CDR2 SVGIG (reference sequence). This CDR3 is built from 13 residues. CDR3: CAWTPGANYGYTF. The CDR3 DNA sequence: TGTGCCTGGACCCCGGGAGCGAACTATGGCTACACCTTC.

There are many counts of this clonotype. The V call is TRBV6-2 or TRBV6-3, the J call TRBJ1-5; a possible D gene is TRBD1 (6 bases). V lost 4 bases and J 0 bases, leaving 16 bases between the germline ends. This CDR3 has 17 residues. Germline V CDR1 and CDR2: MNHEY, SVGEGT. CDR3 nucleotide sequence: TGTGCCAGCAGTTCGGGGGCAGGCGGCTATAGCAATCAGCCCCAGCATTTT. Translation: CASSSGAGGYSNQPQHF.

This clonotype was seen only once. A far more abundant clone sits one base away, making this likely a read error. The J gene is TRBJ2-6, the V gene TRBV6-2 or TRBV6-3; D remains unclear. Germline lookup yields CDR1 MNHEY and CDR2 SVGEGT. CDR3 length: 16 residues. Trimming left V 5 bases short and J 0 bases short, with 11 bases between. The CDR3 reads CASSESLNSGANVLTF. The DNA of the CDR3 is TGTGCCAGCAGTGAATCGCTCAACTCTGGGGCCAACGTCCTGACTTTC.

In this sample, this clonotype turned up a few times. The V gene is TRBV5-6, the J gene TRBJ2-5; D possibly corresponds to TRBD1 (6 bases). Per germline, CDR1 SGHDT and CDR2 YYEEEE. The CDR3 consists of 15 residues. V lost 4 bases to trimming and J lost 5 bases, with 18 bases between them. CDR3 DNA sequence: TGTGCCAGCAGCACCAATGGCCAGGGGCAGGAGACCCAGTACTTC. This codes for CASSTNGQGQETQYF.